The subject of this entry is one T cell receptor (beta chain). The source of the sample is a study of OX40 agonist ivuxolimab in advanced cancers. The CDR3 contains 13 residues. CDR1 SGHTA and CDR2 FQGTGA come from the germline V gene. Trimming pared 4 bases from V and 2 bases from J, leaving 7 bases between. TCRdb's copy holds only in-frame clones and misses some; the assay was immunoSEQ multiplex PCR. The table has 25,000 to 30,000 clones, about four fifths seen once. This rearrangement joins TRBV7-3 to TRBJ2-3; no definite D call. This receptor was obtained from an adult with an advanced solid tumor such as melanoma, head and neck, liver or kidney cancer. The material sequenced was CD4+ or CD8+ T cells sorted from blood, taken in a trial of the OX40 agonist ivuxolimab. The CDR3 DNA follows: TGTGCCAGCAGCTACCACAACACAGATACGCAGTATTTT. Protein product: CASSYHNTDTQYF.